This is a list of T cell receptor beta chains from one sample in a study of prognosis after radiotherapy for stage I lung cancer. From the multiplex PCR reads, TCRdb called clonotypes with MiXCR, one entry per CDR3 protein. The repertoire holds fewer than 30,000 distinct CDR3 sequences, about 30% seen once, with roughly 33% in the top ten. The source was PBMCs, collected before or after stereotactic body radiation therapy (not recorded which). These receptors all come from a donor aged 50 or older with non-small cell lung cancer. The CDR3 runs from the conserved cysteine through the conserved F or W. D genes are given only for firm matches. A clone size is listed for some rows: how often the clone was seen (once, few, many), or a class if it is expanded.

>TRBJ2-7|16|-|-|TRBV6-5
TGTGCCAGCAGTTACTCATCTAGTCGGGAGATGGGGGAGCAGTACTTC
CASSYSSSREMGEQYF
>TRBJ2-3|15|many|-|TRBV5-1
TGCGCCAGCAGCTGGGGGGGACAGAGCACAGATACGCAGTATTTT
CASSWGGQSTDTQYF
>TRBJ2-7|14|many|TRBD1|TRBV3-1
TGTGCCAGCAGCCTGGGACAGGGGTTTTACGAGCAGTACTTC
CASSLGQGFYEQYF
>TRBJ2-1|13|many|-|TRBV6-4
TGTGCCAGCAGTTACCGTGATCCGCGAGGACAGTTCTTC
CASSYRDPRGQFF
>TRBJ2-6|14|many|-|TRBV2
TGTGCCAGCAGGATAAACTCTGGGGCCAACGTCCTGACTTTC
CASRINSGANVLTF
>TRBJ1-2|12|many|-|TRBV20-1
TGCAGTGCTAGTAAGACTAACTATGGCTACACCTTC
CSASKTNYGYTF
>TRBJ2-7|12|many|-|TRBV6-1
TGTGCCACCGGTTCTTTTTCGTACGAGCAGTACTTC
CATGSFSYEQYF
>TRBJ2-3|17|many|TRBD2|TRBV10-2
TGCGCCAGCAGTCCAACACTTAGCGGGCCTAGCACAGATACGCAGTATTTT
CASSPTLSGPSTDTQYF
>TRBJ2-6|15|many|-|TRBV5-6
TGTGCCAGCAGCCGGGAGAGGTCTGGGGCCAACGTCCTGACTTTC
CASSRERSGANVLTF
>TRBJ2-7|15|many|-|TRBV7-9
TGTGCCAGCAGCCCTTGGGGCGGGGCCTCCTACGAGCAGTACTTC
CASSPWGGASYEQYF
>TRBJ2-2|16|-|-|TRBV4-1
TGCGCCAGCAGCCCGCTGCCGATCACTAGCTCCGGTGAGCTGTTTTTT
CASSPLPITSSGELFF
>TRBJ2-3|14|many|-|TRBV7-3
TGTGCCAGCAGCCCCCAAGTTGTAACAGATACGCAGTATTTT
CASSPQVVTDTQYF
>TRBJ1-4|15|many|-|TRBV29-1
TGCAGCGTTCGAACCGTACAGCCCTTTGGAGAAAAACTGTTTTTT
CSVRTVQPFGEKLFF
>TRBJ2-3|14|many|TRBD1|TRBV28
TGTGCCAGCAGCAGGACAGGGTTTCCAGATACGCAGTATTTT
CASSRTGFPDTQYF
>TRBJ2-1|12|-|-|TRBV20-1
TGCAGTGCTTGGCCTGGGATAAATGAGCAGTTCTTC
CSAWPGINEQFF
>TRBJ1-1|15|many|TRBD1|TRBV20-1
TGCAGAACCACAGAACCCCGGACAGGGAGAACTGAAGCTTTCTTT
CRTTEPRTGRTEAFF
>TRBJ2-3|16|many|-|TRBV25-1
TGTGCCAGCACCCAAATAACAGGGTCGGGCACAGATACGCAGTATTTT
CASTQITGSGTDTQYF